These T cell receptor beta chains were read from a single sample in a study of brain T cells in children with intractable seizures. The method was immunoSEQ multiplex PCR; TCRdb's version includes in-frame clones alone and lacks a portion of them. The sample has 340,000 or so clones; about 93% are singletons. The input for sequencing was peripheral blood, taken roughly 5 months after surgery. Source of these receptors: a boy in the first two years of life with tuberous sclerosis and intractable seizures. Both conserved end residues are part of each CDR3. D genes are given only for firm matches. Clone size is given for some rows only: seen once, a few or many times, or a class if the clone is expanded.

clone size,J gene,D gene,V gene,CDR3 DNA,CDR3 protein
NA,TRBJ2-7,TRBD1,TRBV5-6,TGTGCCAGCAGCACCGGAGCGTCAGGGGGCGGATACGAGCAGTACTTC,CASSTGASGGGYEQYF
NA,TRBJ2-7,TRBD2,TRBV19,TGTGCCAGTCGCCATACGGCGGGAGGATCCTACGAGCAGTACTTC,CASRHTAGGSYEQYF
NA,TRBJ2-3,NA,TRBV6-5,TGTGCCAGCAGTTACTCGTCCCACTCAGGAGCAGATACGCAGTATTTT,CASSYSSHSGADTQYF
few,TRBJ1-5,NA,TRBV29-1,TGCAGCGTGGCCGACGACAGGAATCAGCCCCAGCATTTT,CSVADDRNQPQHF
NA,TRBJ2-1,TRBD1,TRBV19,TGTGCCAGTAGTAACCGCCGAGGGACAGGGATCGGCGGTGAGCAGTTCTTC,CASSNRRGTGIGGEQFF
NA,TRBJ2-7,NA,TRBV19,TGTGCCAGTAGGAACCAACAGGGAGCGGCCTACGAGCAGTACTTC,CASRNQQGAAYEQYF
NA,TRBJ2-3,NA,TRBV29-1,TGCAGCGTTGGTTCGGGAGTCACAGATACGCAGTATTTT,CSVGSGVTDTQYF
NA,TRBJ2-5,NA,TRBV28,TGTGCCAGCAGCCCCTTGGGGGCTAAAGAGACCCAGTACTTC,CASSPLGAKETQYF
NA,TRBJ1-5,NA,TRBV6-5,TGTGCCAGCAGAGAGTACAGGGATCATCAGCCCCAGCATTTT,CASREYRDHQPQHF
NA,TRBJ2-1,NA,TRBV11-2,TGTGCCAGCAGCAGCAATCCGGACTACAATGAGCAGTTCTTC,CASSSNPDYNEQFF
NA,TRBJ2-7,NA,TRBV11-2,TGTGCCAGCAGCCCCGGTGGCGGGCCCTACGAGCAGTACTTC,CASSPGGGPYEQYF
NA,TRBJ2-2,NA,TRBV15,TGTGCCACCAGCAGGGAAGGAGCGGGCGGGGAGCTGTTTTTT,CATSREGAGGELFF
few,TRBJ1-1,NA,TRBV7-9,TGTGCCAGCAGCGCGCGAGGGGGGAAGGGCACTGAAGCTTTCTTT,CASSARGGKGTEAFF
NA,TRBJ2-7,TRBD1,TRBV27,TGTGCCAGCAGTGCCTCCGGGACAGGGGGTTACGAGCAGTACTTC,CASSASGTGGYEQYF
once,TRBJ1-5,NA,TRBV6-5,TGTGCCAGTACACAGGGAACAGGGCAGCCCCAGCATTTT,CASTQGTGQPQHF
NA,TRBJ2-1,TRBD2,TRBV11-3,TGTGCCAGCAGCCGTAGCGGGAGTAACTACAATGAGCAGTTCTTC,CASSRSGSNYNEQFF
NA,TRBJ2-7,NA,TRBV11-2,TGTGCCAGCAGCTTAGACCGGGTTGACCACGAGCAGTACTTC,CASSLDRVDHEQYF
NA,TRBJ1-2,NA,TRBV5-8,TGTGCCAGCAGCTTTCAGTCCAATGATCACCCCCTATCCGGCTACACCTTC,CASSFQSNDHPLSGYTF
NA,TRBJ2-1,NA,TRBV14,TGTGCCAGCAGCCAAGTGGGGGGCAGTTTCAATGAGCAGTTCTTC,CASSQVGGSFNEQFF
NA,TRBJ2-2,TRBD2,TRBV7-3,TGTGCCAGCAGCCTCTCTAGCGGGAGGGGCGGGGAGCTGTTTTTT,CASSLSSGRGGELFF
NA,TRBJ1-2,NA,TRBV19,TGCGCCAGTAGTATAGATCTTGTGGGTGCCTCAATCGATGGCTACACCTTC,CASSIDLVGASIDGYTF
NA,TRBJ2-2,NA,TRBV9,TGTGCCAGCAGCGTAGGTCTGGGGGTCGGGGAGCTGTTTTTT,CASSVGLGVGELFF
NA,TRBJ1-2,TRBD1,TRBV5-1,TGCGCCAGCAGCTTGCACGGGACAGGGGGCTTTCGCGGATTCTACACCTTC,CASSLHGTGGFRGFYTF
NA,TRBJ2-7,NA,TRBV14,TGTGCCAGCAGCCACTCGTCCTCCTACGAGCAGTACTTC,CASSHSSSYEQYF
NA,TRBJ2-7,TRBD1,TRBV5-6,TGTGCCAGCAGCTTCCTTTCCGGGACAGGGGGCGCAGAGCAGTACTTC,CASSFLSGTGGAEQYF
NA,TRBJ1-2,NA,TRBV2,TGTGCCAGCAAATTGGACAGAGAGAACTATGGCTACACCTTC,CASKLDRENYGYTF
NA,TRBJ2-3,TRBD2,TRBV3-1/TRBV3-2,TGTGCCAGCAGCCAAGTAGGCGGGAGGGCCCCAGATACGCAGTATTTT,CASSQVGGRAPDTQYF
NA,TRBJ2-1,TRBD1,TRBV5-4,TGTGCCAGCAGCAACCCTCGGGACAGGGAGTTCTTC,CASSNPRDREFF
NA,TRBJ2-7,TRBD2,TRBV7-2,TGTGCCAGCAGCGTAACTAGCGGGGGGATTTACGAGCAGTACTTC,CASSVTSGGIYEQYF
NA,TRBJ1-2,NA,TRBV9,TGTGCCAGCAGCGTAGCGGGACAAAACTATGGCTACACCTTC,CASSVAGQNYGYTF
NA,TRBJ1-1,TRBD1,TRBV5-5,TGTGCCAGCAGCTTGGGAGTAGATGGGACAGGGGTGGTGCCGGCTTTCTTT,CASSLGVDGTGVVPAFF
NA,TRBJ1-4,TRBD1,TRBV9,TGTGCCAGCAGCGCGGACAGGGGAGGAGAAAAACTGTTTTTT,CASSADRGGEKLFF
NA,TRBJ2-2,NA,TRBV5-8,TGTGCCAGCAGCCGCCCGGGACACCTTCTTAAGAACACCGGGGAGCTGTTTTTT,CASSRPGHLLKNTGELFF
NA,TRBJ2-2,NA,TRBV5-1,TGCGCCAGCAGCTCTACTGGGCCCGGGGAGCTGTTTTTT,CASSSTGPGELFF
NA,TRBJ1-2,NA,TRBV6-5,TGTGCCAGCAGTTACTCGACACCGCAATTTTCCTATGGCTACACCTTC,CASSYSTPQFSYGYTF
NA,TRBJ2-1,TRBD2,TRBV3-1/TRBV3-2,TGTGCCACCTCACTAGCGGGAGGGGGCAATGAGCAGTTCTTC,CATSLAGGGNEQFF
NA,TRBJ2-1,TRBD2,TRBV6-5,TGTGCCAGCAGTTCTTTAACTAGCGGGAGGCCTGAGCAGTTCTTC,CASSSLTSGRPEQFF
NA,TRBJ1-6,NA,TRBV28,TGTGCCAGCGCTACGGACGGGGCGTATAATTCACCCCTCCACTTT,CASATDGAYNSPLHF
NA,TRBJ2-7,TRBD1,TRBV18,TGTGCCAGCTCATCTCCCCTTACGGACAGGTCCTACGAGCAGTACTTC,CASSSPLTDRSYEQYF
NA,TRBJ1-6,NA,TRBV7-3,TGTGCCAGCAGCTTAAATGCAGGGCGGAATTCACCCCTCCACTTT,CASSLNAGRNSPLHF
once,TRBJ1-2,NA,TRBV18,TGTGCCAGCTCACCAACAGACCACTATGGCTACACCTTC,CASSPTDHYGYTF
NA,TRBJ1-5,NA,TRBV5-6,TGTGCCAGCAGCTTGCCTGGGCAGCCCCAGCATTTT,CASSLPGQPQHF
once,TRBJ1-3,NA,TRBV4-2,TGTGCCAGCAGCCAAGTGACAAACTCTGGAAACACCATATATTTT,CASSQVTNSGNTIYF
NA,TRBJ2-2,NA,TRBV7-3,TGTGCCAGCAGCTTAAATGGGGGAAGCGGCACCGGGGAGCTGTTTTTT,CASSLNGGSGTGELFF
NA,TRBJ2-1,NA,TRBV10-3,TGTGCCATCAGCTTTCAGACAGGGGAGGGGTACAATGAGCAGTTCTTC,CAISFQTGEGYNEQFF
NA,TRBJ1-2,NA,TRBV25-1,TGTGCCAGCAGTGCTCGGGGGGGCCGGGACTATGGCTACACCTTC,CASSARGGRDYGYTF
few,TRBJ1-5,TRBD1,TRBV7-8,TGTGCCAGCAGCTTCCGCACAGGGGGCTTCAATCAGCCCCAGCATTTT,CASSFRTGGFNQPQHF
NA,TRBJ2-1,TRBD2,TRBV11-2,TGTGCCAGCAGCACCGCCAAGCGCATAGCGGGGGGGCTTATGAATGAGCAGTTCTTC,CASSTAKRIAGGLMNEQFF
NA,TRBJ1-2,NA,TRBV24-1,TGTGCCACCAGTCCCTCGGAAGGGAACTATGGCTACACCTTC,CATSPSEGNYGYTF
NA,TRBJ2-2,NA,TRBV9,TGTGCCAGCAGCGCCCCTGACTATACCAACACCGGGGAGCTGTTTTTT,CASSAPDYTNTGELFF
NA,TRBJ2-7,NA,TRBV28,TGTGCCAGCAGTTTTGATGGGGAAGCCTACGAGCAGTACTTC,CASSFDGEAYEQYF
once,TRBJ1-6,TRBD1,TRBV7-6,TGTGCCAGCAGCGGCAAACAGGGGCTCAACTCACCCCTCCACTTT,CASSGKQGLNSPLHF
NA,TRBJ2-3,NA,TRBV6-5,TGTGCCAGCAGCCAGGGGTTCACCACAGATACGCAGTATTTT,CASSQGFTTDTQYF
once,TRBJ2-1,TRBD2,TRBV19,TGTGCCAGTAGGGTGACTAGCGGGAGTTACAATGAGCAGTTCTTC,CASRVTSGSYNEQFF
NA,TRBJ2-3,TRBD2,TRBV9,TGTGCCAGCAGCGAGCCTCCGGGGGGACCTAGCACAGATACGCAGTATTTT,CASSEPPGGPSTDTQYF
NA,TRBJ1-2,NA,TRBV7-9,TGTGCCAGCAGCTTTCTGACGGGGGTAAACTATGGCTACACCTTC,CASSFLTGVNYGYTF